This entry lists 26 T cell receptor beta chains sequenced from one sample in a study of cytomegalovirus exposure and HLA in healthy donors (dated by TCRdb to about 2017). Libraries were built with the immunoSEQ multiplex PCR assay. For the multiplex PCR, a mixture combining 60 forward primers for TCR Vbeta segments and 13 reverse primers for TCR Jbeta segments was used. As stored in TCRdb, this immuneACCESS dataset retains in-frame rearrangements with V and J assigned. A fraction of the clones does not appear; measured against another copy, unresolved V genes explain less than half of the discrepancy, and the remainder lacks a known reason. This sample gives more than 85,000 clones in total; around four fifths of them show up just once. The ten largest clones add up to around 2.6% of the sample. The specimen sequenced was PBMCs. The source is a man in his forties or fifties in good health and CMV-seronegative.

The chain has TRBV7-9 and TRBJ2-7, with 8 bases that match TRBD1. The CDR3 is 15 amino acids. Germline-derived CDR1 and CDR2 are SEHNR and FQNEAQ (reference sequence). V was pared by 5 bases and J by 2 bases, with 8 bases of the junction left unmatched. CDR3 in amino acids: CASSGDRGDTYEQYF. CDR3 sequence (DNA): TGTGCCAGCAGCGGCGACAGGGGTGACACCTACGAGCAGTACTTC.

Only a few counts were recorded for this clone. The CDR3 DNA is TGTGCCAGCAGCCCCGGTGGGGCGGTGATCTCTGGAAACACCATATATTTT. Its protein is CASSPGGAVISGNTIYF. This rearrangement joins TRBV7-9 to TRBJ1-3; a weak D match, TRBD1 (5 bases). CDR3 length equals 17 residues. V was pared by 5 bases and J by 0 bases, with 17 bases between. Per germline, CDR1 SEHNR and CDR2 FQNEAQ (reference sequence).

V usage is TRBV5-1 and J usage is TRBJ2-1, with 9 bases aligning to TRBD2. The V gene end was trimmed by 0 bases and the J gene end by 7 bases; junction bases not matched to a gene: 5. The CDR3 covers 15 residues. Germline V gene lookup returns CDR1 SGHRS and CDR2 YFSETQ. The CDR3 loop is CASSLGGRGGNEQFF. CDR3 sequence (DNA): TGCGCCAGCAGCTTGGGTGGGCGGGGGGGAAATGAGCAGTTCTTC.

The gene calls are TRBV9 and TRBJ1-1; TRBD1 matches 8 bases. Losses at the gene ends were 2 bases for V and 8 bases for J; bases not matched to a gene: 8. Germline values: CDR1 SGDLS, CDR2 YYNGEE. The CDR3 runs 14 residues. The CDR3: CASSVRGLGGEAFF. The CDR3, as DNA: TGTGCCAGCAGCGTCAGGGGGCTGGGGGGAGAAGCTTTCTTT.

This clone came up once. The CDR3 bases are TGCGCCAGCAGAGCCCGGGGGGGGGCCTCAATGTTACGAGATACGCAGTATTTT. Amino acids: CASRARGGASMLRDTQYF. The V call is TRBV5-1, the J call TRBJ2-3; TRBD2 agrees at 8 bases. The germline CDR1 and CDR2 sequences are SGHRS and YFSETQ. The CDR3 runs to 18 residues. J gave up 5 bases and V 5 bases, and 19 bases lay outside the gene matches.

This clone showed up just once. The chain links TRBV7-8 to TRBJ2-1; 8 nucleotides align to TRBD1. The CDR3 runs to 15 residues. CDR1 is SGHVS, CDR2 FQNEAQ, per germline. Trimming removed 3 bases from V and 9 bases from J; junction bases left unmatched: 10. CDR3 nucleotides: TGTGCCAGCAGCTTTATGCGGGACAGGAAAGGTGAGCAGTTCTTC. This codes for CASSFMRDRKGEQFF. Looking up the rest from reference TRBV7-8 and TRBJ2-1 gives the full variable domain: GAGVSQSPRYKVAKRGQDVALRCDPISGHVSLFWYQQALGQGPEFLTYFQNEAQLDKSGLPSDRFFAERPEGSVSTLKIQRTQQEDSAVYLCASSFMRDRKGEQFFGPGTRLTVL.

The chain couples TRBV19 to TRBJ2-7, with TRBD1 matching over 10 bases. CDR1 is LNHDA, CDR2 SQIVND, per germline (reference sequence). Unmatched junction bases numbered 9, after V lost 0 bases and J lost 10 bases. This CDR3 has 15 residues. The CDR3 DNA reads TGTGCCAGTAGTATAGATAAGCCGGGACAGGGGCGTCAGTACTTC. As protein: CASSIDKPGQGRQYF.

The chain employs TRBV7-2 and TRBJ1-2, with a weak D call TRBD1 (6 bases). Germline V gene data show CDR1 as SGHTA and CDR2 as FQGNSA. The V and J ends lost 3 bases and 2 bases respectively, with 10 bases between them. This CDR3 comprises 14 residues. CDR3 protein: CASSFSRGNYGYTF. The CDR3 DNA sequence: TGTGCCAGCAGCTTTAGCAGGGGCAACTATGGCTACACCTTC.

This chain joins TRBV19 and TRBJ1-1; 8 bases map to TRBD1. V lost 5 bases to trimming and J lost 5 bases; unmatched junction nucleotides: 10. Per the germline V gene, CDR1 is LNHDA and CDR2 is SQIVND (reference sequence). The CDR3 runs 15 residues. Here the CDR3 DNA reads TGTGCCAGTAGTGCGATGACAGGGGTTGAGACTGAAGCTTTCTTT. It codes for CASSAMTGVETEAFF.

The rearrangement links TRBV7-2 to TRBJ2-1, with D perhaps TRBD2 (5 bases). Per the germline V gene, CDR1 is SGHTA and CDR2 is FQGNSA. V lost 4 bases to trimming and J lost 1 base, with 11 bases between them. The CDR3 contains 15 residues. CDR3 sequence reads: CASSSEGASYNEQFF. The CDR3 DNA follows: TGTGCCAGCAGCTCCGAGGGCGCTTCCTACAATGAGCAGTTCTTC. The full variable domain, completed using reference TRBV7-2 and TRBJ2-1, is GAGVSQSPSNKVTEKGKDVELRCDPISGHTALYWYRQSLGQGLEFLIYFQGNSAPDKSGLPSDRFSAERTGGSVSTLTIQRTQQEDSAVYLCASSSEGASYNEQFFGPGTRLTVL.

The gene calls are TRBV13 and TRBJ1-2, with TRBD1 matching 8 bases. J was trimmed by 8 bases and V by 4 bases; bases with no gene match: 6. Germline CDR1 and CDR2: PRHDT and FYEKMQ (reference sequence). The CDR3 is 13 residues long. CDR3 bases: TGTGCCAGCAGCTCTCAGGGGACAGGCGGCTACACCTTC. It codes for CASSSQGTGGYTF.

This chain joins TRBV11-3 and TRBJ2-7, with D perhaps matching TRBD1 (5 bases). This CDR3 has 13 amino acids. The V end lost 5 bases, the J end lost 9 bases, and 17 bases lay between the germline ends. CDR1 and CDR2 from the germline V gene are SGHNT and YENEEA. The CDR3 loop is CASSPGPSSAQYF. DNA of the CDR3: TGTGCCAGCAGCCCAGGGCCGTCCAGCGCGCAGTACTTC.

The J gene is TRBJ1-2, the V gene TRBV28; D gene uncertain. The V end was cut by 5 bases, the J end by 6 bases, with 13 bases between. Per germline, CDR1 MDHEN and CDR2 SYDVKM. There are 13 residues in the CDR3. The CDR3 region is CASSPRLFNGYTF. For the CDR3, the DNA is TGTGCCAGCAGTCCCCGACTGTTTAATGGCTACACCTTC.

This clone was recorded only once. V usage is TRBV5-4 and J usage is TRBJ2-5, with 12 bases aligning to TRBD1. The CDR3 is 15 residues long. Germline-derived CDR1 and CDR2 are SGHNT and YYREEE (reference sequence). Trimming at V came to 3 bases and at J to 5 bases, leaving 5 bases not matched to a gene. The CDR3 reads CASSWGTGGEETQYF. In nucleotides, the CDR3 is TGTGCCAGCAGCTGGGGGACAGGGGGCGAGGAGACCCAGTACTTC. Complete variable domain (other parts from reference TRBV5-4 and TRBJ2-5): ETGVTQSPTHLIKTRGQQVTLRCSSQSGHNTVSWYQQALGQGPQFIFQYYREEENGRGNFPPRFSGLQFPNYSSELNVNALELDDSALYLCASSWGTGGEETQYFGPGTRLLVL.

This chain joins TRBV29-1 and TRBJ2-2, with 11 bases matching TRBD1. Germline assignment: CDR1 SQVTM and CDR2 ANQGSEA. The CDR3 totals 13 residues. V dropped 6 bases and J dropped 6; count of bases not matched to a gene: 3. The DNA for the CDR3 is TGCAGCGTCCCGGGACAGGGGGCCGGGGAGCTGTTTTTT. Translation gives CSVPGQGAGELFF.

The chain carries TRBV7-3 and TRBJ2-3; a possible D gene is TRBD1 (5 bases). V shed 7 bases and J shed 1 base, with 9 bases lying between them. The CDR3 sequence is 13 residues long. The germline V gene encodes CDR1 SGHTA and CDR2 FQGTGA. The CDR3 nucleotides read TGTGCCAGCAAAACAGGCGGCACAGATACGCAGTATTTT. It codes for CASKTGGTDTQYF. The whole variable domain, filled in from reference TRBV7-3 and TRBJ2-3, reads GAGVSQTPSNKVTEKGKYVELRCDPISGHTALYWYRQSLGQGPEFLIYFQGTGAADDSGLPNDRFFAVRPEGSVSTLKIQRTERGDSAVYLCASKTGGTDTQYFGPGTRLTVL.

The chain joins TRBV19 to TRBJ1-6; 7 bases map to TRBD1. J was trimmed by 7 bases and V by 4 bases; bases with no gene match: 7. CDR1 is LNHDA and CDR2 is SQIVND in the germline V gene (reference sequence). The CDR3 extends over 15 amino acids. The CDR3 reads CASSTRMGQNSPLHF. The CDR3 nucleotides read TGTGCCAGTAGTACCAGAATGGGACAGAATTCACCCCTCCACTTT.

V and J are TRBV2 and TRBJ1-4; 8 bases line up with TRBD1. There are 12 residues in the CDR3. Germline values: CDR1 SNHLY, CDR2 FYNNEI. After removal of 8 bases from V and 8 bases from J, the junction contained 4 bases not matched to a gene. CDR3 region: CASVRDREKLFF. CDR3 bases: TGTGCCAGCGTGCGGGACAGGGAAAAACTGTTTTTT.

The CDR3 DNA reads TGTGCCTCGGTCCACTCAAGTCGCAACACTGAAGCTTTCTTT. Translated, it gives CASVHSSRNTEAFF. The V and J genes are TRBV4-2 and TRBJ1-1, with unresolved D. Per germline, CDR1 LGHNA and CDR2 YNFKEQ. The CDR3 length is 14 residues. V lost 11 bases and J 2 bases, leaving 18 bases between the germline ends.

This clone was found a few times. The chain combines TRBV5-4 with TRBJ1-5; no clear D gene. The ends were cut back, 4 bases at V and 2 bases at J, with 7 bases in the middle. Per germline, CDR1 SGHNT and CDR2 YYREEE (reference sequence). The CDR3 has 13 amino acids. CDR3 nucleotide sequence: TGTGCCAGCAGCCGGGAGGGCAATCAGCCCCAGCATTTT. This translates into CASSREGNQPQHF.

V gene TRBV4-3 combines with J gene TRBJ2-5; D ambiguous. The V gene's germline CDR1 is LGHNA and CDR2 YSLEER. V gave up 0 bases and J gave up 3 bases, with 8 bases separating them. CDR3 size: 14 residues. DNA of the CDR3: TGCGCCAGCAGCCAAGATCTTACAGAAGAGACCCAGTACTTC. Protein: CASSQDLTEETQYF.

J is TRBJ2-5 and V is TRBV5-1, with TRBD1 identical over 8 bases. The CDR3 is 15 residues long. V trimming: 2 bases; J trimming: 3 bases; junction bases outside the gene matches: 6. Looked up from germline, CDR1 is SGHRS and CDR2 is YFSETQ. In nucleotides, the CDR3 is TGCGCCAGCAGCTTTGTTTCAGGGGGCGAAGAGACCCAGTACTTC. This codes for CASSFVSGGEETQYF.

The chain is built from TRBV7-2 and TRBJ2-3, with TRBD2 matching over 9 bases. The germline CDR1 and CDR2 sequences are SGHTA and FQGNSA. J was trimmed by 3 bases and V by 1 base; bases with no gene match: 14. This CDR3 contains 19 residues. The CDR3: CASSLVASGALIATDTQYF. CDR3 nucleotides: TGTGCCAGCAGCTTAGTGGCTAGCGGGGCCCTAATCGCAACAGATACGCAGTATTTT.

V usage is TRBV6-5 and J usage is TRBJ2-1, with a weak D call TRBD2 (5 bases). V lost 7 bases and J 0 bases, leaving 10 bases between the germline ends. The CDR3 is made up of 14 amino acids. Germline V gene lookup returns CDR1 MNHEY and CDR2 SVGAGI. CDR3 region: CASTPGSSYNEQFF. DNA for the CDR3: TGTGCCAGCACTCCGGGGAGCTCCTACAATGAGCAGTTCTTC.

V gene TRBV6-6 combines with J gene TRBJ1-2; D gene uncertain. CDR3 size: 15 residues. CDR1 MNHNY and CDR2 SVGAGI come from the germline V gene (reference sequence). Trimming removed 2 bases at V and 0 bases at J, with 10 bases between. The CDR3 DNA follows: TGTGCCAGCAGTTACGGGGAGCGCCCTAACTATGGCTACACCTTC. Its translation: CASSYGERPNYGYTF.

V is TRBV19 and J is TRBJ2-5, with 7 bases that match TRBD1. Looked up from germline, CDR1 is LNHDA and CDR2 is SQIVND (reference sequence). The J segment lost 0 bases and the V segment lost 5 bases, leaving 9 bases of the junction unmatched. The CDR3 loop spans 16 amino acids. CDR3 sequence: CASSQNRGSYQETQYF. The CDR3, as DNA: TGTGCCAGTAGTCAAAACAGGGGATCCTACCAAGAGACCCAGTACTTC. The full variable domain, with the rest looked up from reference TRBV19 and TRBJ2-5, is DGGITQSPKYLFRKEGQNVTLSCEQNLNHDAMYWYRQDPGQGLRLIYYSQIVNDFQKGDIAEGYSVSREKKESFPLTVTSAQKNPTAFYLCASSQNRGSYQETQYFGPGTRLLVL.